This T cell receptor (beta chain) was captured in a study of graft-versus-host responses after intestinal transplantation (dated by TCRdb to the early 2020s). Study-level background: Multivisceral, liver-intestinal, or isolated intestinal transplants were received by the recipients. After intestinal transplantation, graft-versus-host and host-versus-graft alloreactive T cell clones in the graft, circulation and bone marrow were tracked using bulk TCR-beta CDR3 sequencing. Samples from a few later patients were sequenced in-house on an Illumina MiSeq with MiXCR processing rather than by the commercial service. To identify alloreactive clones, pre-transplant mixed lymphocyte reaction products were sequenced and then compared with unstimulated pre-transplant donor and recipient T cells. All recipients received anti-thymocyte globulin induction followed by maintenance tacrolimus and steroids for around three years. Of the 20 to 30 intestinal transplant recipients enrolled in the cohort, one of whom was a retransplant, a few patients without pretransplant specimens were excluded. Donor T cell macrochimerism was defined as a peak of at least 4% donor T cells among recipient peripheral blood mononuclear cells.

Comment on this clone: The specificity of this receptor is unknown. Base qualities are not provided; no much larger clone lies one nucleotide away.

Libraries were built with the immunoSEQ multiplex PCR assay. For most patients, genomic DNA was isolated with the Qiagen DNeasy Blood and Tissue Kit and sent frozen to Adaptive Biotechnologies for TCR sequencing. For most patients, high-throughput TCR-beta CDR3 sequencing of genomic DNA was performed by Adaptive Biotechnologies. In the authors' own workflow: TCR sequencing data were retrieved from Adaptive's ImmunoSEQ software for about 17 patients, whereas a few other patients were processed with MiXCR and VDJtools. CD4 versus CD8 sorting errors were corrected by removing sequences found in both subsets at a frequency ratio below 5:1. CDR3 nucleotide sequences shared between donor and recipient were removed because the origin of such sequences could not be assigned. Alloreactive clones required at least 2-fold expansion over unstimulated cells and minimum CFSE-low frequency of 0.002% (template counts) or 0.001% (read counts). A clone was considered mappable if detected in the sequenced pre-transplant spleen, lymph node, or MLR CFSE-low populations of the donor or recipient. Cumulative frequency of alloreactive clones was calculated as a percentage of all sequences weighted by copy number. This immuneACCESS table, as held by TCRdb, lists in-frame sequences with V and J called but not all clones. Of the missing ones, under half trace to an unresolved V gene in checked studies; the others have no known cause. V and J calls and clone size come straight from that table; D and trimming were deduced from the DNA. The sample table records about 100,000 clones; approximately 84% of these occur just once. The ten largest clonotypes hold around 1% of the sample.

V is shortened by 2 bases, J by 11 bases, and the region joining them spans 16 bases. The CDR3 contains 13 residues, cysteine and phenylalanine counted. Only CDR3 DNA is held: 39 bases, read in frame from base 1. From a lookup of the germline V gene, CDR1 and CDR2 are SGHRS and YFSETQ. Study-wide conclusions, independent of this receptor: GvH clones were detected in recipient bone marrow, and some appeared earlier in ileal mucosa or blood, consistent with an intestinal mucosal origin. Patients with donor T cell macrochimerism had high GvH to HvG T cell clonal ratios in their allografts. The conclusions were limited by the relatively low number and heterogeneity of the intestinal transplant patients. Early after transplant, declines in HvG clones were associated with peak levels of circulating GvH clones.

The label giving this sample's time point can be read as: cells obtained before transplantation from donor or recipient. CD3+CD4+ and CD3+CD8+ populations were FACS-sorted from unstimulated pre-transplant donor and recipient cells taken from spleen or lymph nodes. Here the chain combines TRBV5-1 and TRBJ1-2; the D gene is possibly TRBD1, with 5 bases matching. The TCR comes from a human donor who was the organ donor for an intestinal transplant. This specimen was unstimulated CD4+ T cells sorted from spleen or lymph node cells, taken before transplant. CDR3 region: CASSFTADGGYTF. The DNA sequence is TGCGCCAGCAGCTTTACAGCCGATGGGGGGTACACCTTC.